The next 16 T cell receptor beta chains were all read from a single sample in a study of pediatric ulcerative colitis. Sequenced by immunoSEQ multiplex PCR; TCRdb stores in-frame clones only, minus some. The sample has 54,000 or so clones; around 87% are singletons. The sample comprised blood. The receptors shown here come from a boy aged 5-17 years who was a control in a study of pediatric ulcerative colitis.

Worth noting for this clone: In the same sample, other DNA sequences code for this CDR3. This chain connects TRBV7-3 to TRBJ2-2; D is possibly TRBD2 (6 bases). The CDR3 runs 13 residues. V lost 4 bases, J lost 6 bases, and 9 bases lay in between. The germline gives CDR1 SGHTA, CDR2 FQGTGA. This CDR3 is CASSSTSPGELFF. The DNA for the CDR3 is TGTGCCAGCAGCTCTACTAGCCCCGGGGAGCTGTTTTTT.

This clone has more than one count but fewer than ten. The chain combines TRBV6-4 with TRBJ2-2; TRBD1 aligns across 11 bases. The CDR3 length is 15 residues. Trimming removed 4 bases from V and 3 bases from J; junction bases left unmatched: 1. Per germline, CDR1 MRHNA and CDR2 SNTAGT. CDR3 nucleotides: TGTGCCAGCAGTGGGACAGGGGGCCACACCGGGGAGCTGTTTTTT. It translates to CASSGTGGHTGELFF.

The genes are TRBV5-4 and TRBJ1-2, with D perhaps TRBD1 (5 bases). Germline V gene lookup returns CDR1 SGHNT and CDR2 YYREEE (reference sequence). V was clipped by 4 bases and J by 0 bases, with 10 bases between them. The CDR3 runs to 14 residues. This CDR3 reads CASSATETNYGYTF. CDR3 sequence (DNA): TGTGCCAGCAGCGCGACAGAGACTAACTATGGCTACACCTTC.

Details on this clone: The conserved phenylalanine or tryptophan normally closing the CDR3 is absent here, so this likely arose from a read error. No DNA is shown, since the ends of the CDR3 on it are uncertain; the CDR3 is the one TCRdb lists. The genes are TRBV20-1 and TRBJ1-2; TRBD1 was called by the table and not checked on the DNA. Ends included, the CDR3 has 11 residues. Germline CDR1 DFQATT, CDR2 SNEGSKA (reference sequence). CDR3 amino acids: CSARDGTRGHV.

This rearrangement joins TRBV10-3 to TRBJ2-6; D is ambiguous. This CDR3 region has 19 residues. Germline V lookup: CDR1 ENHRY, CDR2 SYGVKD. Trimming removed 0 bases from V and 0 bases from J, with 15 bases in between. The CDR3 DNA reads TGTGCCATCAGTGAGTCGATTTGGGGTCTCAGCTCTGGGGCCAACGTCCTGACTTTC. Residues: CAISESIWGLSSGANVLTF.

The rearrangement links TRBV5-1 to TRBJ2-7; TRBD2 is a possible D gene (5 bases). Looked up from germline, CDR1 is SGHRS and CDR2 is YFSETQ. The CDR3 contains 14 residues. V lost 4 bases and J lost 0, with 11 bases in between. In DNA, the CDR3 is TGCGCCAGCAGCCTCGGACTTAACTCCTACGAGCAGTACTTC. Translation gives CASSLGLNSYEQYF.

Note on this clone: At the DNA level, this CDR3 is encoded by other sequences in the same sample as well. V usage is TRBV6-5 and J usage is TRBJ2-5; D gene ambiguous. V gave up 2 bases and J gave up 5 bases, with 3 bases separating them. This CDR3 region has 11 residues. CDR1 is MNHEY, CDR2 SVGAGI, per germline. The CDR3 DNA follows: TGTGCCAGCAGTTACGGGGAGACCCAGTACTTC. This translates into CASSYGETQYF.

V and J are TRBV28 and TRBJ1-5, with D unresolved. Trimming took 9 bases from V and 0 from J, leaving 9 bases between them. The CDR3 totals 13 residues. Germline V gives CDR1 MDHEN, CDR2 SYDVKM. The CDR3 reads CASVDVSNQPQHF. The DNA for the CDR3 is TGTGCCAGTGTTGACGTTAGCAATCAGCCCCAGCATTTT.

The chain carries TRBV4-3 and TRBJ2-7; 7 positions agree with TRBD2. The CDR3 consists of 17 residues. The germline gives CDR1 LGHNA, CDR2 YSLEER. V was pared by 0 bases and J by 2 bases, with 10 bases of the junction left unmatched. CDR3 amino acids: CASSQDSGGGEAYEQYF. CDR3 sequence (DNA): TGCGCCAGCAGCCAAGATTCGGGAGGCGGCGAAGCCTACGAGCAGTACTTC.

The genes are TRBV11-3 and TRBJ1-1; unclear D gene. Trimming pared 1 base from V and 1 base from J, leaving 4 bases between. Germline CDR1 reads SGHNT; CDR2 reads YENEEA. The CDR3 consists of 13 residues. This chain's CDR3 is CASSLGGNTEAFF. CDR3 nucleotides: TGTGCCAGCAGCTTAGGCGGGAACACTGAAGCTTTCTTT.

CDR3 sequence reads: CASSTVAGGCGEQYF. CDR3 bases: TGTGCCAGCAGTACAGTAGCGGGAGGGTGTGGGGAGCAGTACTTC. This chain uses TRBV28 with TRBJ2-7; TRBD2 agrees at 11 bases. Germline trimming cut 5 bases from V and 7 bases from J; bases unmatched to any gene: 10. The CDR3 consists of 15 residues. Germline V CDR1 and CDR2: MDHEN, SYDVKM.

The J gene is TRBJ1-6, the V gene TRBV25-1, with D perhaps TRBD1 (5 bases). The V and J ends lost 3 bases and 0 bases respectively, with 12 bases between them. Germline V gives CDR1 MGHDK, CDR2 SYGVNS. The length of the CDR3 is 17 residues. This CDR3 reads CASSDRGESSYNSPLHF. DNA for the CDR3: TGTGCCAGCAGTGATCGGGGGGAAAGCTCCTATAATTCACCCCTCCACTTT.

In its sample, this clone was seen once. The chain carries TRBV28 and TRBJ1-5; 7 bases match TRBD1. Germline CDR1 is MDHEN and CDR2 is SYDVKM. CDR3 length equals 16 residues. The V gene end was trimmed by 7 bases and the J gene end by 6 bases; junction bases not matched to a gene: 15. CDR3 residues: CASMVGGAELTQPQHF. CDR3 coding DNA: TGTGCCAGCATGGTAGGGGGCGCCGAGCTTACTCAGCCCCAGCATTTT.

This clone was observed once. The CDR3 here is CASRRKRLSGRTNEKLFF. The CDR3, as DNA: TGTGCCAGCAGGCGGAAGAGGTTATCGGGGCGAACTAATGAAAAACTGTTTTTT. This chain links TRBV7-8 with TRBJ1-4, with D tentatively TRBD1 (5 bases). The CDR3 has 18 residues. The germline V gene encodes CDR1 SGHVS and CDR2 FQNEAQ. V was pared by 6 bases and J by 1 base, with 21 bases between.

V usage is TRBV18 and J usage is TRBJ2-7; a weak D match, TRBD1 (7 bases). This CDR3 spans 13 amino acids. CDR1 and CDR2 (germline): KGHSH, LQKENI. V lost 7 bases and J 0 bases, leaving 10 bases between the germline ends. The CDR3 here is CASCGDSSYEQYF. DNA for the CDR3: TGTGCCAGCTGCGGGGACAGCTCCTACGAGCAGTACTTC.

CDR3 region: CASGQGAGTNEKLFF. In DNA, the CDR3 is TGTGCCAGCGGACAGGGGGCTGGAACTAATGAAAAACTGTTTTTT. The chain uses TRBV6-1 and TRBJ1-4, with 11 nucleotides matching TRBD1. CDR3 size: 15 residues. The V and J ends lost 8 bases and 1 base, in that order; junction bases with no gene match: 3. Germline V lookup: CDR1 MNHNS, CDR2 SASEGT.